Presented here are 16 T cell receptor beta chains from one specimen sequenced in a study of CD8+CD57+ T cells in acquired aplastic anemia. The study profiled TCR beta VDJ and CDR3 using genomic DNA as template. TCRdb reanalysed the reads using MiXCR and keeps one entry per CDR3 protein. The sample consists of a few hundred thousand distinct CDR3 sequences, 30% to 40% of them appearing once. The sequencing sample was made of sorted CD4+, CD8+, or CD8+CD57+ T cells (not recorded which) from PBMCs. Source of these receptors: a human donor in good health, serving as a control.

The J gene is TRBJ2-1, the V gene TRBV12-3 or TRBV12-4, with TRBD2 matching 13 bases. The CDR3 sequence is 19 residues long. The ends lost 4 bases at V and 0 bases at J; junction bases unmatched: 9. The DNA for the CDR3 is TGTGCCAGCAGTTCGATAGGACTAGCGGGAGTTGGCTCCTACAATGAGCAGTTCTTC. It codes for CASSSIGLAGVGSYNEQFF.

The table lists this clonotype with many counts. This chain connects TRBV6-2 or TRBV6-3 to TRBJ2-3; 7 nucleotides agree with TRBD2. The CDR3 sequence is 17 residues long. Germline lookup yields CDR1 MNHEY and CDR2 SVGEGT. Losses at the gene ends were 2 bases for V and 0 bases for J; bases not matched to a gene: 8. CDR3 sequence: CASSYPRASGSTDTQYF. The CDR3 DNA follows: TGTGCCAGCAGTTACCCTAGGGCTAGCGGAAGCACAGATACGCAGTATTTT.

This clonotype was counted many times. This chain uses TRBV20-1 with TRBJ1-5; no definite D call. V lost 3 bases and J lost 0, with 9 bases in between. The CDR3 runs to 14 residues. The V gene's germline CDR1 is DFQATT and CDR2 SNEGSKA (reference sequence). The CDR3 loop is CSASTVYSNQPQHF. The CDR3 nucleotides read TGCAGTGCTAGTACCGTATATAGCAATCAGCCCCAGCATTTT.

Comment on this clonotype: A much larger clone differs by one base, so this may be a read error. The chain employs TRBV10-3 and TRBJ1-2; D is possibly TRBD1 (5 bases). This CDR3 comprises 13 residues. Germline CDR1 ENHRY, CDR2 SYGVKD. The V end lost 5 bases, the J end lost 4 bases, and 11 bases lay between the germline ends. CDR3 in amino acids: CAISKDNTYGYTF. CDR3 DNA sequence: TGTGCCATCAGTAAGGACAATACCTATGGCTACACCTTC.

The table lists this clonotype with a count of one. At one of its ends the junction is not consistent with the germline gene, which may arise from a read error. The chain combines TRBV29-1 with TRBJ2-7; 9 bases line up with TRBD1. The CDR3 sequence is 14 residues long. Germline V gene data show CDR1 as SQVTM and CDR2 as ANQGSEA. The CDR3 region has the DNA TGCACCTCAAAGTCGGACAGGGGCTCCCACGAGCAGTACTTC. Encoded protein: CTSKSDRGSHEQYF.

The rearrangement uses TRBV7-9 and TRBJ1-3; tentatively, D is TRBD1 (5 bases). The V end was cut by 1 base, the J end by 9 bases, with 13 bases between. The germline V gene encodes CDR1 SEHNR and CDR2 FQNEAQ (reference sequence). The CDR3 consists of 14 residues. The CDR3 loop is CASSLVGGAGTIYF. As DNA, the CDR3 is TGTGCCAGCAGCTTAGTCGGCGGGGCGGGCACCATATATTTT.

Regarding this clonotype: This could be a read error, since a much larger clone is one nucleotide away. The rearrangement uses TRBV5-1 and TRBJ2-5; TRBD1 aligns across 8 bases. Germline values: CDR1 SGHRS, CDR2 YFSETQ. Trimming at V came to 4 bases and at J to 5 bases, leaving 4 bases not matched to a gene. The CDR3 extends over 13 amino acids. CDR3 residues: CASSETGDETQYF. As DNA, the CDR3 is TGCGCCAGCAGCGAGACAGGGGATGAGACCCAGTACTTC.

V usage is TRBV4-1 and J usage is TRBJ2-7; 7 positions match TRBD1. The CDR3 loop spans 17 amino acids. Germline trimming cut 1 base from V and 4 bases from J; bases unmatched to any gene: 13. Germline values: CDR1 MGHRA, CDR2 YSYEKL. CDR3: CASSQATPQGPNYEQYF. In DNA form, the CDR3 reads TGCGCCAGCAGCCAAGCGACGCCACAGGGGCCTAATTACGAGCAGTACTTC.

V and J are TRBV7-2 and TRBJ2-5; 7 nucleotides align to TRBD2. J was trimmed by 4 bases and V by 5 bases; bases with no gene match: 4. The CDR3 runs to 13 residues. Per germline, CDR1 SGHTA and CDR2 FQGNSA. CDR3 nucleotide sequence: TGTGCCAGCAGCCGGGGGGAGCGAGAGACCCAGTACTTC. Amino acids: CASSRGERETQYF.

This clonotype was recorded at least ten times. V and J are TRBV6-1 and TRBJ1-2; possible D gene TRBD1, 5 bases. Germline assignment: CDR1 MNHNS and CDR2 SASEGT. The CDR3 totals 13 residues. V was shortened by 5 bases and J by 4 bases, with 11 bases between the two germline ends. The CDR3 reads CASSPYDSYGYTF. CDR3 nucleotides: TGTGCCAGCAGTCCTTATGACAGCTATGGCTACACCTTC.

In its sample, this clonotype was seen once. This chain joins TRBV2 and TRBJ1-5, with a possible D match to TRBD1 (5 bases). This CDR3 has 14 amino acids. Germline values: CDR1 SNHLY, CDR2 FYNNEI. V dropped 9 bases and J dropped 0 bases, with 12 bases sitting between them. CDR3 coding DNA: TGTGCCAGTAGGTGGGACGATAGCAATCAGCCCCAGCATTTT. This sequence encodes CASRWDDSNQPQHF.

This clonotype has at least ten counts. Here the CDR3 reads CASSRQGGEGYGYTF. The DNA of the CDR3 is TGTGCCAGCAGTCGACAGGGGGGTGAGGGCTATGGCTACACCTTC. The rearrangement links TRBV6-1 to TRBJ1-2; TRBD1 agrees at 9 bases. V shed 5 bases, J shed 4 bases, and the junction held 8 bases outside the gene matches. CDR1 and CDR2 from the germline V gene are MNHNS and SASEGT. The CDR3 covers 15 residues.

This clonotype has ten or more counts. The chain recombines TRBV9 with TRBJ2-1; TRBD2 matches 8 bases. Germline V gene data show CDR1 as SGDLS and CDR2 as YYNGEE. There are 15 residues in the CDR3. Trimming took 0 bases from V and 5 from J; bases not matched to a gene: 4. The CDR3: CASSVVSGGNNEQFF. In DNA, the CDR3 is TGTGCCAGCAGCGTAGTAAGCGGGGGTAACAATGAGCAGTTCTTC. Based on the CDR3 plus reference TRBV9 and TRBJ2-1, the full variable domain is DSGVTQTPKHLITATGQRVTLRCSPRSGDLSVYWYQQSLDQGLQFLIQYYNGEERAKGNILERFSAQQFPDLHSELNLSSLELGDSALYFCASSVVSGGNNEQFFGPGTRLTVL.

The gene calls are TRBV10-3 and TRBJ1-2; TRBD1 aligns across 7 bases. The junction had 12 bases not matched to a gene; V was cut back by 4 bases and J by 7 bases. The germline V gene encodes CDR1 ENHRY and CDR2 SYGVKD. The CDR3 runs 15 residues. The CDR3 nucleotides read TGTGCCATCAGTGCATATTCACAGGGGAGCTCTGGCTACACCTTC. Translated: CAISAYSQGSSGYTF.

The CDR3 sequence: CASSLGRLGYTF. CDR3 bases: TGTGCCAGCAGCTTAGGTCGTCTTGGCTACACCTTC. The V call is TRBV7-9, the J call TRBJ1-2, with D uncertain. The CDR3 consists of 12 residues. CDR1 is SEHNR and CDR2 is FQNEAQ in the germline V gene (reference sequence). V gave up 1 base and J gave up 7 bases, with 7 bases separating them.

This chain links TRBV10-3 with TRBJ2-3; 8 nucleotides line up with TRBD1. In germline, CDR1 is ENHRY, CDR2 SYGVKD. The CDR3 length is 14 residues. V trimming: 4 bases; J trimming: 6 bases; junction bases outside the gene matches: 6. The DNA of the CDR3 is TGTGCCATCAGTGCACTGGGACAGGCGGATACGCAGTATTTT. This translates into CAISALGQADTQYF.